Each of the 9 T cell receptor beta chains below was sequenced from the same sample in a study of blood T cell repertoires in COVID-19. Sequenced by immunoSEQ multiplex PCR; TCRdb stores in-frame clones only, minus some. Altogether roughly 180,000 clones are present, 88% being singletons, with the ten largest covering about 2%. What was sequenced was peripheral blood. The receptor source for this set is a man in his 70s with active or convalescent COVID-19.

The chain's CDR3 is CASSSTDRKGYTF. CDR3 nucleotides: TGTGCCAGCAGCTCGACGGACAGGAAAGGCTACACCTTC. The rearrangement uses TRBV7-9 and TRBJ1-2; 7 nucleotides agree with TRBD1. The V and J ends lost 4 bases and 8 bases, in that order; junction bases with no gene match: 7. Looked up from germline, CDR1 is SEHNR and CDR2 is FQNEAQ (reference sequence). CDR3 length: 13 residues.

This clone was seen more than once but under ten times. In DNA, the CDR3 is TGCGCCAGCAGCCAAGAGTCCGGGAGTAGCAATCAGCCCCAGCATTTT. Translation gives CASSQESGSSNQPQHF. This chain links TRBV4-3 with TRBJ1-5, with D unclear. This CDR3 region has 16 residues. The V gene lost 0 bases and the J gene lost 0 bases, with 9 bases spanning the gap. Per the germline V gene, CDR1 is LGHNA and CDR2 is YSLEER.

V gene TRBV20-1 combines with J gene TRBJ2-7; 10 bases line up with TRBD2. With V trimmed by 3 bases and J by 6 bases, 8 bases remained unmatched. CDR1 and CDR2 from the germline V gene are DFQATT and SNEGSKA (reference sequence). The CDR3 is made up of 14 amino acids. Here the CDR3 DNA reads TGCAGTGCTAGTGTTCTAGCGGGAGTAGGCGAGCAGTACTTC. This sequence encodes CSASVLAGVGEQYF.

The chain couples TRBV4-3 to TRBJ2-5; D remains ambiguous. The germline V gene encodes CDR1 LGHNA and CDR2 YSLEER. This CDR3 has 13 amino acids. V lost 1 base and J lost 5, with 8 bases in between. For the CDR3, the DNA is TGCGCCAGCAGCCAAGGAGTGCTGGAGACCCAGTACTTC. It is translated as CASSQGVLETQYF.

This chain links TRBV5-6 with TRBJ2-1; weak D call: TRBD2 (7 bases). This CDR3 is built from 12 residues. Trimming pared 5 bases from V and 9 bases from J, leaving 12 bases between. The germline V gene encodes CDR1 SGHDT and CDR2 YYEEEE. CDR3: CASSSRGREQFF. CDR3 nucleotide sequence: TGTGCCAGCAGTTCGCGGGGGCGTGAGCAGTTCTTC. Full variable domain (missing parts from reference TRBV5-6 and TRBJ2-1): DAGVTQSPTHLIKTRGQQVTLRCSPKSGHDTVSWYQQALGQGPQFIFQYYEEEERQRGNFPDRFSGHQFPNYSSELNVNALLLGDSALYLCASSSRGREQFFGPGTRLTVL.

The J gene is TRBJ1-2, the V gene TRBV25-1, with unresolved D. Trimming cost V 6 bases and J 8 bases, with 16 bases left between them. Germline loops: CDR1 MGHDK, CDR2 SYGVNS. The CDR3 runs to 13 residues. The chain's CDR3 is CASRDTRDKGYTF. The CDR3 DNA reads as TGTGCCAGCAGGGATACTAGGGATAAGGGCTACACCTTC.

This clone occurred once. V is TRBV18 and J is TRBJ1-5; 7 nucleotides align to TRBD1. Germline CDR1 and CDR2: KGHSH and LQKENI. CDR3 length: 15 amino acids. Unmatched junction bases numbered 11, after V lost 3 bases and J lost 9 bases. The CDR3 sequence: CASSPLGQGGLPQHF. As DNA, the CDR3 is TGTGCCAGCTCACCTTTGGGGCAGGGGGGACTGCCCCAGCATTTT.

V and J are TRBV7-8 and TRBJ2-5; tentatively, D is TRBD2 (6 bases). Trimming took off 5 bases at V and 1 base at J, with 11 bases between the two ends. The CDR3 has 14 amino acids. Germline lookup yields CDR1 SGHVS and CDR2 FQNEAQ. For the CDR3, the DNA is TGTGCCAGCAGCCCGGGACTCCTCCAAGAGACCCAGTACTTC. Amino acid sequence: CASSPGLLQETQYF. The full variable domain, rest sourced from reference TRBV7-8 and TRBJ2-5, is GAGVSQSPRYKVAKRGQDVALRCDPISGHVSLFWYQQALGQGPEFLTYFQNEAQLDKSGLPSDRFFAERPEGSVSTLKIQRTQQEDSAVYLCASSPGLLQETQYFGPGTRLLVL.

The J gene is TRBJ1-3, the V gene TRBV10-1, with D possibly matching TRBD1 (6 bases). The CDR3 has 14 amino acids. With 4 bases removed from V and 3 bases from J, the gap between germline ends came to 10 bases. CDR1 and CDR2 (germline): WNHNN, SYGVQD (reference sequence). CDR3 loop: CASSAGASGNTIYF. The DNA for the CDR3 is TGCGCCAGCAGTGCAGGGGCTAGTGGAAACACCATATATTTT.